This TCR beta chain was found in a study of CD8 T cells in ankylosing spondylitis. Using its own MiXCR run on the 5' RACE reads, TCRdb lists one record per CDR3 protein. The table includes 200,000 to 250,000 distinct CDR3 sequences, around 16% detected once. Notes on the study in general: There was a TCR beta motif, made of several highly homologous variants, that appeared characteristic of ankylosing spondylitis blood.

The CDR3 consists of 15 residues. Deletions cut 0 bases from V and 3 bases from J, with 6 bases between. The germline gives CDR1 MRHNA, CDR2 SNTAGT. This clonotype has a count of ten or more. Its antigen remains unidentified. The material sequenced was blood, either unsorted or a sorted T cell fraction (not recorded which). The V and J genes are TRBV6-4 and TRBJ2-6; perhaps TRBD1 as D (6 bases). The receptor was isolated from a male donor with ankylosing spondylitis. CDR3 in amino acids: CASSDSTGGANVLTF. The CDR3 region has the DNA TGTGCCAGCAGTGACTCGACAGGTGGGGCCAACGTCCTGACTTTC.